This TCR beta chain was observed in a study of cytomegalovirus exposure and HLA in healthy donors. PCR was performed using 60 Vbeta and 13 Jbeta primers. Produced via immunoSEQ multiplex PCR; TCRdb's table is partial and in-frame only. The table for this sample gives approximately 200,000 clones. V dropped 5 bases and J dropped 11 bases, with 19 bases sitting between them. The CDR3 contains 15 residues. CDR1 and CDR2 (germline): SEHNR, FQNEAQ (reference sequence). The TCR sequence derives from a boy under 18 in good health and CMV-seronegative. Sequencing was performed on PBMCs. The rearrangement joins TRBV7-9 to TRBJ1-6; no clear D gene. CDR3 sequence: CASSLTNRERTPLHF. CDR3 bases: TGTGCCAGCAGCCTCACGAATCGGGAGAGGACACCCCTCCACTTT. Filled out from reference TRBV7-9 and TRBJ1-6, the complete variable domain reads DTGVSQNPRHKITKRGQNVTFRCDPISEHNRLYWYRQTLGQGPEFLTYFQNEAQLEKSRLLSDRFSAERPKGSFSTLEIQRTEQGDSAMYLCASSLTNRERTPLHFGNGTRLTVT.